Below are 18 T cell receptor beta chains sequenced from a single sample in a study of blood T cells in healthy people across ages. Primers used in a second PCR of about 7 to 11 cycles were a sample-barcoded 5' primer and a J-beta primer mix. TCRdb ran MiXCR on the 5' RACE reads and lists one entry per CDR3 protein. The sample lists about 640,000 distinct CDR3 sequences, 58% occurring once. The material sequenced was blood. Source of these receptors: a man aged 55 to 70 in good health.

The chain recombines TRBV5-1 with TRBJ1-6, with 8 bases that match TRBD1. The CDR3 is made up of 15 amino acids. Looked up from germline, CDR1 is SGHRS and CDR2 is YFSETQ. With V trimmed by 1 base and J by 13 bases, 10 bases remained unmatched. CDR3 loop: CASSLSGQGHHPLHF. The CDR3 DNA sequence: TGCGCCAGCAGCTTGAGTGGACAGGGACATCACCCCCTCCACTTT. Full variable domain (rest looked up from reference TRBV5-1 and TRBJ1-6): KAGVTQTPRYLIKTRGQQVTLSCSPISGHRSVSWYQQTPGQGLQFLFEYFSETQRNKGNFPGRFSGRQFSNSRSEMNVSTLELGDSALYLCASSLSGQGHHPLHFGNGTRLTVT.

The gene calls are TRBV7-3 and TRBJ1-1; perhaps TRBD1 as D (5 bases). Germline CDR1 reads SGHTA; CDR2 reads FQGTGA. The CDR3 has 16 amino acids. Between the trimmed V and J ends, which lost 5 bases and 5 bases, there was a span of 21 bases. CDR3 residues: CASSPRERGGGTEAFF. CDR3 DNA sequence: TGTGCCAGCAGCCCTAGGGAACGCGGGGGGGGGACTGAAGCTTTCTTT.

CDR3 sequence: CASAPTGGGTEAFF. The CDR3 coding sequence is TGTGCCAGCGCCCCCACGGGGGGCGGCACTGAAGCTTTCTTT. The chain links TRBV25-1 to TRBJ1-1; D possibly corresponds to TRBD1 (6 bases). The V and J ends lost 8 bases and 4 bases respectively, with 17 bases between them. CDR3 size: 14 residues. CDR1 is MGHDK, CDR2 SYGVNS, per germline.

This clonotype was counted a few times. The V gene is TRBV20-1, the J gene TRBJ2-5; D might be TRBD1 or TRBD2, each matching 6 bases. This CDR3 spans 15 amino acids. V gave up 2 bases and J gave up 0 bases, with 13 bases separating them. Germline loops: CDR1 DFQATT, CDR2 SNEGSKA (reference sequence). The CDR3 reads CSARTGGGYQETQYF. The DNA of the CDR3 is TGCAGTGCTAGAACCGGGGGCGGGTACCAAGAGACCCAGTACTTC.

The genes are TRBV4-1 and TRBJ2-7; D is undetermined. Germline values: CDR1 MGHRA, CDR2 YSYEKL. CDR3 size: 13 residues. Trimming removed 4 bases from V and 2 bases from J, with 9 bases in between. This chain's CDR3 is CASSPLLTYEQYF. The DNA of the CDR3 is TGCGCCAGCAGCCCACTCCTTACCTACGAGCAGTACTTC.

The rearrangement joins TRBV5-1 to TRBJ1-1; D not resolved. Germline CDR1 SGHRS, CDR2 YFSETQ. The CDR3 is made up of 12 amino acids. V gave up 4 bases and J gave up 7 bases, with 11 bases separating them. CDR3 bases: TGCGCCAGCAGCCGGAGCGGGGATGAAGCTTTCTTT. Amino acid sequence: CASSRSGDEAFF.

This chain uses TRBV6-2 or TRBV6-3 with TRBJ1-2; 9 nucleotides agree with TRBD1. V lost 10 bases and J lost 3; bases outside the gene matches: 9. This CDR3 is built from 14 residues. Germline V lookup: CDR1 MNHEY, CDR2 SVGEGT. This CDR3 is CAITRDRADYGYTF. The CDR3, as DNA: TGTGCCATTACTCGGGACAGGGCAGACTATGGCTACACCTTC.

The V gene is TRBV10-3, the J gene TRBJ1-2; 7 bases align to TRBD1. The CDR3 has 15 residues. With 6 bases clipped from V and 8 bases from J, the junction kept 15 bases outside the gene matches. Germline assignment: CDR1 ENHRY and CDR2 SYGVKD. CDR3 DNA sequence: TGTGCCATCAGGGGGGTTCTCCGGGACAGTTACGGCTACACCTTC. Its protein product is CAIRGVLRDSYGYTF.

For this clonotype: Its ends do not fully match the called genes, so a read error is possible. The gene calls are TRBV23-1 and TRBJ2-7; 7 nucleotides line up with TRBD2. TRBV23-1 is an open reading frame, and its role is uncertain. This CDR3 has 15 residues. This CDR3 is CAGSHGHRGGNEQYF. The DNA of the CDR3 is TGCGCCGGCAGTCACGGACACCGGGGAGGGAACGAGCAGTACTTC.

The chain has TRBV6-1 and TRBJ2-7; D is unclear. This CDR3 has 14 amino acids. Per the germline V gene, CDR1 is MNHNS and CDR2 is SASEGT. Trimming stripped 1 base from V and 0 bases from J, with 7 bases between. The CDR3 loop is CASSEGVTSYEQYF. As DNA, the CDR3 is TGTGCCAGCAGTGAAGGGGTGACCTCCTACGAGCAGTACTTC.

This clonotype was counted at least ten times. CDR3 in amino acids: CASRIAALGGQETQYF. The CDR3 DNA sequence: TGTGCCAGTCGGATAGCCGCACTCGGCGGTCAAGAGACCCAGTACTTC. The genes are TRBV2 and TRBJ2-5; no firm D call. Germline assignment: CDR1 SNHLY and CDR2 FYNNEI. The ends were cut back, 9 bases at V and 2 bases at J, with 22 bases in the middle. This CDR3 has 16 amino acids.

V is TRBV5-1 and J is TRBJ2-1, with 11 bases identical to TRBD2. Germline values: CDR1 SGHRS, CDR2 YFSETQ. CDR3 size: 15 residues. The V gene end was trimmed by 3 bases and the J gene end by 9 bases; junction bases not matched to a gene: 8. The CDR3 reads CASSYVAGGAGEQFF. The DNA of the CDR3 is TGCGCCAGCAGCTATGTAGCGGGGGGGGCTGGTGAGCAGTTCTTC.

The genes are TRBV11-2 and TRBJ2-5; D is unresolved. The CDR3 loop spans 13 amino acids. The V gene's germline CDR1 is SGHAT and CDR2 FQNNGV. The V end was cut by 5 bases, the J end by 4 bases, with 11 bases between. The CDR3 loop is CASSAEDGETQYF. CDR3 bases: TGTGCCAGCAGCGCAGAGGACGGAGAGACCCAGTACTTC. The variable domain in full, completed from reference TRBV11-2 and TRBJ2-5, reads EAGVAQSPRYKIIEKRQSVAFWCNPISGHATLYWYQQILGQGPKLLIQFQNNGVVDDSQLPKDRFSAERLKGVDSTLKIQPAKLEDSAVYLCASSAEDGETQYFGPGTRLLVL.

The sample holds a few counts of this clonotype. The CDR3 spells CASSLAGQGEETQYF. CDR3 nucleotide sequence: TGTGCCAGCAGCTTAGCGGGACAGGGGGAAGAGACCCAGTACTTC. The chain uses TRBV7-2 and TRBJ2-5; 11 bases are a match to TRBD1. V trimming: 0 bases; J trimming: 3 bases; junction bases outside the gene matches: 0. CDR1 and CDR2 (germline): SGHTA, FQGNSA. The CDR3 contains 15 residues.

The chain carries TRBV20-1 and TRBJ1-5; a weak D match, TRBD1 (6 bases). The CDR3 is 16 amino acids. V was trimmed by 2 bases and J by 3 bases, leaving 17 bases between them. Germline CDR1 DFQATT, CDR2 SNEGSKA (reference sequence). The CDR3, as DNA: TGCAGTGCTAGACCTACCACAGGGTTGATCAATCAGCCCCAGCATTTT. Amino acids: CSARPTTGLINQPQHF.

The rearrangement links TRBV10-3 to TRBJ2-6; D is ambiguous. From germline, CDR1 is ENHRY and CDR2 SYGVKD. V lost 3 bases and J lost 2, with 2 bases in between. CDR3 length: 13 amino acids. The CDR3 reads CAISDAGANVLTF. The CDR3 DNA reads as TGTGCCATCAGTGATGCTGGGGCCAACGTCCTGACTTTC.

V and J are TRBV20-1 and TRBJ2-5; 9 bases align to TRBD2. Germline loops: CDR1 DFQATT, CDR2 SNEGSKA (reference sequence). This CDR3 spans 17 amino acids. Germline trimming cut 6 bases from V and 1 base from J; bases unmatched to any gene: 15. CDR3 bases: TGCAGTGCCACCGTTCGTCGAGCGGGGGGCTCCCAAGAGACCCAGTACTTC. Its protein is CSATVRRAGGSQETQYF.

V usage is TRBV12-3 or TRBV12-4 and J usage is TRBJ2-3; 11 nucleotides align to TRBD2. This CDR3 comprises 17 residues. With V trimmed by 3 bases and J by 1 base, 6 bases remained unmatched. The CDR3 DNA follows: TGTGCCAGCAGTTTGCGACTAGCGGGAATCGGCACAGATACGCAGTATTTT. Protein: CASSLRLAGIGTDTQYF.